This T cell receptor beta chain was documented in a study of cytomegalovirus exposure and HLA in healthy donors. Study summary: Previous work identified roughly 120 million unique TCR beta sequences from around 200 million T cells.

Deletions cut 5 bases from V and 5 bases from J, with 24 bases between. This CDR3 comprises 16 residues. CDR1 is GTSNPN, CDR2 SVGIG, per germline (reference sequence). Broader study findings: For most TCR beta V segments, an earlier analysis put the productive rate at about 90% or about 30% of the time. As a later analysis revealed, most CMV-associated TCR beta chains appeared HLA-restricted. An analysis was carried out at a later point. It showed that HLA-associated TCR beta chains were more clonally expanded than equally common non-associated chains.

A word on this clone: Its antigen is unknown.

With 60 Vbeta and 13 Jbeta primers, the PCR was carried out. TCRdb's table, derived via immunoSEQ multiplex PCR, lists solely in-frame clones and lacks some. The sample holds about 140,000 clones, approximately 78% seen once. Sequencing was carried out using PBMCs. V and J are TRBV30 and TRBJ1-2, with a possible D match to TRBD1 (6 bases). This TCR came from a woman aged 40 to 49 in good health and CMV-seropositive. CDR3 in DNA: TGTGCCTGGGAAACTTTTTCGGACAGCAACTTTTATGGCTACACCTTC. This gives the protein CAWETFSDSNFYGYTF.